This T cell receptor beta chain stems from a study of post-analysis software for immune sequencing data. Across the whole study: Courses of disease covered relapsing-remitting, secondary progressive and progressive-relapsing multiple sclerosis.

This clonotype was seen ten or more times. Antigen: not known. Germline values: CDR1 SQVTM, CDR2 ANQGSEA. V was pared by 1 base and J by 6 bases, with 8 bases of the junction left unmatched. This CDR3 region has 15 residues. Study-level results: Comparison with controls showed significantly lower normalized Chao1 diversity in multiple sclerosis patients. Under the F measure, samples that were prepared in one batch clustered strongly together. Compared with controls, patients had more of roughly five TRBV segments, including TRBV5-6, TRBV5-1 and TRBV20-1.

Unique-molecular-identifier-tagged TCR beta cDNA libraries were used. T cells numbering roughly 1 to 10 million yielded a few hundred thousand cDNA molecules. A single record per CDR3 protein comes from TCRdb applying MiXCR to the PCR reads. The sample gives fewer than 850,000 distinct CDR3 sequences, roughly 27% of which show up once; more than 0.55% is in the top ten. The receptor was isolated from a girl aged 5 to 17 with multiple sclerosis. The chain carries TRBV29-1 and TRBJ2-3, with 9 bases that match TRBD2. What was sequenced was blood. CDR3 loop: CSVEGLAAKGDTQYF. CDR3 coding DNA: TGCAGCGTTGAAGGACTAGCGGCCAAAGGGGATACGCAGTATTTT.